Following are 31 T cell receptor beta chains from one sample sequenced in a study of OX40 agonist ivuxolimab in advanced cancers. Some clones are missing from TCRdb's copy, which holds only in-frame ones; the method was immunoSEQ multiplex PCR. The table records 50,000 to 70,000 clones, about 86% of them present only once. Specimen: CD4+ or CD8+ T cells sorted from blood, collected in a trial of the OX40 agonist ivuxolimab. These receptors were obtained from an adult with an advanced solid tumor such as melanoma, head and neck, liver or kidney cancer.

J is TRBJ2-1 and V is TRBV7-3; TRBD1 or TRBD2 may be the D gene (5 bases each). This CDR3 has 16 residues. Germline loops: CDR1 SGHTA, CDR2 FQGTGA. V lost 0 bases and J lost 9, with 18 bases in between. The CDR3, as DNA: TGTGCCAGCAGCTTAACCCCACGGCTAGTGGGGGTTGAGCAGTTCTTC. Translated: CASSLTPRLVGVEQFF.

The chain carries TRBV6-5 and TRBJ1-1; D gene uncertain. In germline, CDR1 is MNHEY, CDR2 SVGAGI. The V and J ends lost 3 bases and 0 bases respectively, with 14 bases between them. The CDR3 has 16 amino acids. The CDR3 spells CASSYYDMFMNTEAFF. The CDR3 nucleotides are TGTGCCAGCAGTTATTACGACATGTTCATGAACACTGAAGCTTTCTTT.

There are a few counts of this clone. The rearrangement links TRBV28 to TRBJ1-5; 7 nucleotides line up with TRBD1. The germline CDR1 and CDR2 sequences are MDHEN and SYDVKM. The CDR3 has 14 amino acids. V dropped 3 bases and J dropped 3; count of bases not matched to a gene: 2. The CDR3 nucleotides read TGTGCCAGCAGTTTCGGACAGGTCAATCAGCCCCAGCATTTT. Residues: CASSFGQVNQPQHF.

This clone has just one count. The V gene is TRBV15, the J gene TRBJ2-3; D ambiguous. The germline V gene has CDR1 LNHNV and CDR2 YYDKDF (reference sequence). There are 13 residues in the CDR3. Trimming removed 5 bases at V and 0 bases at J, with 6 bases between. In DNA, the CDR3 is TGTGCCACCAGCTTGACTAGCACAGATACGCAGTATTTT. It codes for CATSLTSTDTQYF.

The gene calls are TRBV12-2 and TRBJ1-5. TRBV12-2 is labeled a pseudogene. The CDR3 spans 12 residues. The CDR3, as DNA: TGTGCAAGTCGCTTAGCCCGAAAGCCCCAGCATTTT. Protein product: CASRLARKPQHF.

The CDR3 DNA is TGTGCCAGTAGTATTCAGGGGGCTCTCTACAATGAGCAGTTCTTC. It codes for CASSIQGALYNEQFF. The rearrangement joins TRBV19 to TRBJ2-1, with 8 bases fitting TRBD1. This CDR3 is 15 amino acids long. J was trimmed by 3 bases and V by 3 bases; bases with no gene match: 4. The germline V gene encodes CDR1 LNHDA and CDR2 SQIVND (reference sequence).

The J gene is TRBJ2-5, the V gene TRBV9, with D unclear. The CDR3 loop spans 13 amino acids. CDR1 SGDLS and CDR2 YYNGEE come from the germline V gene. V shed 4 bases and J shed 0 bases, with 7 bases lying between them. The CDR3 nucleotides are TGTGCCAGCAGCCCTCAGTACCAAGAGACCCAGTACTTC. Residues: CASSPQYQETQYF.

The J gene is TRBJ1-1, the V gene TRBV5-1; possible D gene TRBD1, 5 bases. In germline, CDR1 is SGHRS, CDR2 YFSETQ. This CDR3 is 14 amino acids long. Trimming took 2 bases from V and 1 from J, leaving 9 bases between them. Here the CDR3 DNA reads TGCGCCAGCAGCTTCCAGGGACCGAACACTGAAGCTTTCTTT. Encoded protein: CASSFQGPNTEAFF.

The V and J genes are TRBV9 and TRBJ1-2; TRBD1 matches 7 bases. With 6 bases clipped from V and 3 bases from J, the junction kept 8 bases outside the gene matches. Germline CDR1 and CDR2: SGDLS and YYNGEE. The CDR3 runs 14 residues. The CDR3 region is CASTRGGDDYGYTF. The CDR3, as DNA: TGTGCCAGCACTCGAGGGGGCGATGACTATGGCTACACCTTC.

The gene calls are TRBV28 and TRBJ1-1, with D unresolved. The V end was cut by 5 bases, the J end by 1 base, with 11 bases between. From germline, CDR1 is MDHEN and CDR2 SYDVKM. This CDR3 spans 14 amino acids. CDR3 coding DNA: TGTGCCAGCAGTCCCCCGTGGAAGAACACTGAAGCTTTCTTT. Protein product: CASSPPWKNTEAFF.

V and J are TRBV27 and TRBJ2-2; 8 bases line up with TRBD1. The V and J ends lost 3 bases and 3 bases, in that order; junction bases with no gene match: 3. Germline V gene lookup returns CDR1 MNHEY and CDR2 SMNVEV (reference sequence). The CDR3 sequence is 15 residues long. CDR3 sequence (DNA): TGTGCCAGCAGTTTGCAGGGGGCGTACACCGGGGAGCTGTTTTTT. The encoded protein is CASSLQGAYTGELFF.

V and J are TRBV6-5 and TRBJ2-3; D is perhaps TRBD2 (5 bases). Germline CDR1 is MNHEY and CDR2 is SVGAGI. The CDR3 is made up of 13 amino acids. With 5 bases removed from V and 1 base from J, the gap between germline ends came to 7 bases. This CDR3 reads CASSRGGTDTQYF. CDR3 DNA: TGTGCCAGCAGTCGGGGAGGCACAGATACGCAGTATTTT.

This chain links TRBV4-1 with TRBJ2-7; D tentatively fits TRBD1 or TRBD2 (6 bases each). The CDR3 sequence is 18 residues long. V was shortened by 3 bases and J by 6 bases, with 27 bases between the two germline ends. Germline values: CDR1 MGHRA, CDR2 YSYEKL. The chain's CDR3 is CASSHVHIRRGIGGEQYF. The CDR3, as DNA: TGCGCCAGCAGCCACGTCCACATTCGCCGGGGGATAGGGGGCGAGCAGTACTTC.

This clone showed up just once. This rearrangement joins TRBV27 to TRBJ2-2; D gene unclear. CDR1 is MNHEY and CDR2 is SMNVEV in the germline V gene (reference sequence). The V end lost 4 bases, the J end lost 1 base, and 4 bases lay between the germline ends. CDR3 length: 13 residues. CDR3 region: CASSSVNTGELFF. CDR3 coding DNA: TGTGCCAGCAGTTCAGTGAACACCGGGGAGCTGTTTTTT.

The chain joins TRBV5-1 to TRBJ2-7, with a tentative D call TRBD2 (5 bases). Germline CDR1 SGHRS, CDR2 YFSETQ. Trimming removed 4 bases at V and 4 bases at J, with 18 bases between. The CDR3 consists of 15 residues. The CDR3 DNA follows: TGCGCCAGCAGCACAACGGGAAAATCGGATTACGAGCAGTACTTC. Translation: CASSTTGKSDYEQYF.

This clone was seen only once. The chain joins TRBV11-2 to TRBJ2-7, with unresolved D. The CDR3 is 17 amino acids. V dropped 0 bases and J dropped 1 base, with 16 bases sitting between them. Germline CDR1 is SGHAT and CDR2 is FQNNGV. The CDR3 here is CASSLDSRHHLSYEQYF. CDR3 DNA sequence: TGTGCCAGCAGCTTAGATTCGAGACACCACTTGTCCTACGAGCAGTACTTC.

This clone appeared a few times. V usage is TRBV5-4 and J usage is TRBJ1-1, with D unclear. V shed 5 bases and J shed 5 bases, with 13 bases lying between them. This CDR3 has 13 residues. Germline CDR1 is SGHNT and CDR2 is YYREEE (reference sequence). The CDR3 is CASRPTVGTEAFF. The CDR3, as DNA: TGTGCCAGCAGACCCACGGTTGGTACTGAAGCTTTCTTT. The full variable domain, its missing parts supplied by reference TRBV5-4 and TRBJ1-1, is ETGVTQSPTHLIKTRGQQVTLRCSSQSGHNTVSWYQQALGQGPQFIFQYYREEENGRGNFPPRFSGLQFPNYSSELNVNALELDDSALYLCASRPTVGTEAFFGQGTRLTVV.

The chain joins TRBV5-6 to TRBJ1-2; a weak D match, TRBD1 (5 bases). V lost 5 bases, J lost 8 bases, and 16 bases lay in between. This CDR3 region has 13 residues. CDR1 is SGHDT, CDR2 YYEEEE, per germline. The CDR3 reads CASRRGSPTGYTF. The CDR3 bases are TGTGCCAGCAGACGGGGGTCTCCGACGGGCTACACCTTC.

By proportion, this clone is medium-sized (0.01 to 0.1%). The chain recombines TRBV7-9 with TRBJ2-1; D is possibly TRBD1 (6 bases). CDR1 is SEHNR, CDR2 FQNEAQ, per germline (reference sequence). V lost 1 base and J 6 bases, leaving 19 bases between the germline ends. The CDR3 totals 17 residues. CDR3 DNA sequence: TGTGCCAGCAGCTTAGAAATAGGGGGATATCGGGGCAATGAGCAGTTCTTC. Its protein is CASSLEIGGYRGNEQFF.

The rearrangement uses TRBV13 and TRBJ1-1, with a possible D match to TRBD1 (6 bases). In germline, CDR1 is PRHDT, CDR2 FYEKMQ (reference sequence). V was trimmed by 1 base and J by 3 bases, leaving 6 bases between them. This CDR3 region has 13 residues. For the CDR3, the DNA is TGTGCCAGCAGCTTAGACAGGGACACTGAAGCTTTCTTT. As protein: CASSLDRDTEAFF.

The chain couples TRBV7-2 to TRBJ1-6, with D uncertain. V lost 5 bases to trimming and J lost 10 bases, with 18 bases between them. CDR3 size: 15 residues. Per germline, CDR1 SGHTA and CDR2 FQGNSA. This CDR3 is CASSPRTGRGSPLHF. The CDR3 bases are TGTGCCAGCAGCCCGCGGACGGGTCGCGGGTCACCCCTCCACTTT.

The CDR3 is CASEWDRGLTGELFF. The CDR3 DNA sequence: TGTGCCAGCGAATGGGACAGGGGGCTTACCGGGGAGCTGTTTTTT. V and J are TRBV19 and TRBJ2-2; 12 bases agree with TRBD1. The CDR3 contains 15 residues. Germline CDR1 and CDR2: LNHDA and SQIVND (reference sequence). Losses at the gene ends were 9 bases for V and 5 bases for J; bases not matched to a gene: 7. The complete variable domain, with remaining parts taken from reference TRBV19 and TRBJ2-2, reads DGGITQSPKYLFRKEGQNVTLSCEQNLNHDAMYWYRQDPGQGLRLIYYSQIVNDFQKGDIAEGYSVSREKKESFPLTVTSAQKNPTAFYLCASEWDRGLTGELFFGEGSRLTVL.

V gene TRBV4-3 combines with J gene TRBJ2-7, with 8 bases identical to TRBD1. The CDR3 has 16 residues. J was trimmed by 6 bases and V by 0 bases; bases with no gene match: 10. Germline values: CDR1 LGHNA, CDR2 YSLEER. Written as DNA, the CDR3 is TGCGCCAGCAGCCAAGATCCCGGGACAGGTGCCCGCGAGCAGTACTTC. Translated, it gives CASSQDPGTGAREQYF.

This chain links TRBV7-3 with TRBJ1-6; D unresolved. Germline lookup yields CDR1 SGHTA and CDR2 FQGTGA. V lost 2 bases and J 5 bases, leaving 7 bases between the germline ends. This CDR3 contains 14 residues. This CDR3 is CASSLSGHNSPLHF. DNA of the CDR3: TGTGCCAGCAGCTTATCGGGCCATAATTCACCCCTCCACTTT.

The CDR3 is CASSLGDTEAFF. The CDR3, as DNA: TGTGCCAGCAGCTTAGGGGACACTGAAGCTTTCTTT. The V and J genes are TRBV5-6 and TRBJ1-1, with D possibly TRBD1 on 5 matching bases. Germline assignment: CDR1 SGHDT and CDR2 YYEEEE. Trimming removed 2 bases at V and 3 bases at J, with 5 bases between. The CDR3 is 12 residues long.

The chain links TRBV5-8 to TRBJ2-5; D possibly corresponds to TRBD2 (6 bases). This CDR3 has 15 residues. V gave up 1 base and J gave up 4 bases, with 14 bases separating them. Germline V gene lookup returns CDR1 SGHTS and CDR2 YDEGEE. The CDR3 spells CASSLYGGSGETQYF. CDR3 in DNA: TGTGCCAGCAGCTTGTACGGGGGTTCAGGAGAGACCCAGTACTTC.

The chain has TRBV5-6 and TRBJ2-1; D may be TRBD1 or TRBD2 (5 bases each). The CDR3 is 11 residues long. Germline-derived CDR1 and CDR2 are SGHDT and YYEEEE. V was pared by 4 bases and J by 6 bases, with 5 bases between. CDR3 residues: CASSGGNEQFF. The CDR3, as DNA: TGTGCCAGCAGCGGGGGCAATGAGCAGTTCTTC.

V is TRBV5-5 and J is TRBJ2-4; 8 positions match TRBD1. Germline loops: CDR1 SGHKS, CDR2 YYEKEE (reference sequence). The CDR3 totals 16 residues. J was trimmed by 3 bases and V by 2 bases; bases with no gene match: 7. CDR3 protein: CASSFGTGGGKNIQYF. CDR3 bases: TGTGCCAGCAGCTTCGGCACAGGGGGAGGCAAAAACATTCAGTACTTC. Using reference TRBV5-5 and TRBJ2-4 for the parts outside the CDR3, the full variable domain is DAGVTQSPTHLIKTRGQQVTLRCSPISGHKSVSWYQQVLGQGPQFIFQYYEKEERGRGNFPDRFSARQFPNYSSELNVNALLLGDSALYLCASSFGTGGGKNIQYFGAGTRLSVL.

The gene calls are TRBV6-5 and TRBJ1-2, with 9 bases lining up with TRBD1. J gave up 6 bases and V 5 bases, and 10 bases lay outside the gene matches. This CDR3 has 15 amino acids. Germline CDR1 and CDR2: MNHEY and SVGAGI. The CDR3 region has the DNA TGTGCCAGCAGTAAGAACTGGGACAGGGAGCATGGCTACACCTTC. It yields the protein CASSKNWDREHGYTF.

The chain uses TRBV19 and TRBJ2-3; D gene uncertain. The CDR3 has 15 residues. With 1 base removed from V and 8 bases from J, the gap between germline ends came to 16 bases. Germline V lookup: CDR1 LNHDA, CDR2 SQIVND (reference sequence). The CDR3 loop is CASSIAETVGSTQYF. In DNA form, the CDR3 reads TGTGCCAGTAGTATAGCCGAAACGGTCGGTAGTACGCAGTATTTT.

CDR3 sequence reads: CASQGLRKKLFF. CDR3 DNA: TGTGCCAGCCAGGGACTGAGGAAAAAACTGTTTTTT. The chain combines TRBV27 with TRBJ1-4; weak D call: TRBD1 (5 bases). The CDR3 contains 12 residues. Germline CDR1 and CDR2: MNHEY and SMNVEV (reference sequence). The germline V and J ends were trimmed by 8 bases and 9 bases, with 13 bases remaining between them.